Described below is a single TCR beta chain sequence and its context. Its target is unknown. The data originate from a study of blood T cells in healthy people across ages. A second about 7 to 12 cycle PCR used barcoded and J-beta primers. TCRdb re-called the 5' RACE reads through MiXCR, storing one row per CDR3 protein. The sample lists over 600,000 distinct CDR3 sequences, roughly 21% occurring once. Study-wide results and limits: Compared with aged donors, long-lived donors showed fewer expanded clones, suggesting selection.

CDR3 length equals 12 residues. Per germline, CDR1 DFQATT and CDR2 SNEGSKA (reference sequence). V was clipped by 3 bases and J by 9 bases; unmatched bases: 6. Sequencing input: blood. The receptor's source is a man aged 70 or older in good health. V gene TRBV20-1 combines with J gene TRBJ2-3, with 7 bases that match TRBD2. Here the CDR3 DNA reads TGCAGTGCTAGTCAACTCGGGGGGACGCAGTATTTT. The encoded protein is CSASQLGGTQYF.